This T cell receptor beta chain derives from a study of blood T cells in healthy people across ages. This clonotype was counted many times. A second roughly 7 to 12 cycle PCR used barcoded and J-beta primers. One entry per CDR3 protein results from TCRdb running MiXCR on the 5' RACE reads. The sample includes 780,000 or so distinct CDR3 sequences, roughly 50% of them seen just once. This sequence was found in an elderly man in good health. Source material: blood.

Here the CDR3 DNA reads TGCAGCGTGGGGGGCGGGAGCGGCTCCTACGAGCAGTACTTC. This codes for CSVGGGSGSYEQYF. The chain employs TRBV29-1 and TRBJ2-7, with D maybe TRBD2 (7 bases). The V end lost 6 bases, the J end lost 0 bases, and 15 bases lay between the germline ends. Germline V gene lookup returns CDR1 SQVTM and CDR2 ANQGSEA. This CDR3 is built from 14 residues.